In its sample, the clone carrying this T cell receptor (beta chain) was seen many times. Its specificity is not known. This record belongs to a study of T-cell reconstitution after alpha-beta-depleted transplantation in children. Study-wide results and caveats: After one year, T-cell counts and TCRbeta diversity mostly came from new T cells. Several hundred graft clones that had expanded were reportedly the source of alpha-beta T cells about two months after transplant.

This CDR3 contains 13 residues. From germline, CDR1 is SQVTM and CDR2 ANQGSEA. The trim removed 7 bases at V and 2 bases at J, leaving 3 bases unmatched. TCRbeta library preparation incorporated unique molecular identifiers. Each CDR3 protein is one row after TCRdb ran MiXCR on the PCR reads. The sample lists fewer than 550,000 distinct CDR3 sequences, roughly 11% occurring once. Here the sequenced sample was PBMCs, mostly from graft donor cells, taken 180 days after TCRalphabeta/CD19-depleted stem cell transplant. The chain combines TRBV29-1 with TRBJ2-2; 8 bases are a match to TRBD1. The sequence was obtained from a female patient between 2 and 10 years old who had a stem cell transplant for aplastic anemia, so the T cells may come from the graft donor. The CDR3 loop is CSAGGLNTGELFF. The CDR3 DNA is TGCAGCGCAGGGGGCTTAAACACCGGGGAGCTGTTTTTT.